This T cell receptor beta chain originates from a study of blood T cell repertoires in COVID-19. Whole-study context: The origin of the acute and convalescent COVID-19 samples was the United States, Italy and Spain. T cells, B-cell-depleted T cells, or PBMCs supplied cDNA or gDNA.

This CDR3 comprises 15 residues. Clones were sequenced by immunoSEQ multiplex PCR, and TCRdb holds only the in-frame ones, with some missing. The sample lists some 130,000 clones, roughly 80% seen once, with around 12% in the top ten. This clone was seen a single time. The sequenced sample was peripheral blood. V gene TRBV21-1 combines with J gene TRBJ1-5; TRBD1 is taken as the D call from the table, unchecked against the DNA. TRBV21-1 is classified as a pseudogene. The TCR sequence derives from a woman aged 25 to 39 who had recovered from COVID-19. The chain's CDR3 is CASSNSPGTVQPQHF. The CDR3 DNA sequence: TGTGCCAGCAGCAATTCCCCCGGGACAGTCCAGCCCCAGCATTTT.